One and the same sample provided the 19 T cell receptor beta chains below, sequenced in a study of early T cells in non-severe SARS-CoV-2 infection. TCRdb re-called the 5' RACE reads through MiXCR, storing one row per CDR3 protein. The sample lists some 19,000 distinct CDR3 sequences, less than 5% occurring once. Specimen: whole blood. The source is an adult who was a healthcare worker with PCR-confirmed SARS-CoV-2 infection or an uninfected control (not recorded which).

There are many counts of this clonotype. The V and J genes are TRBV4-2 and TRBJ2-3; 7 bases are shared with TRBD2. The CDR3 runs 18 residues. Germline V gene lookup returns CDR1 LGHNA and CDR2 YNFKEQ. V lost 4 bases and J lost 1; bases outside the gene matches: 14. In DNA, the CDR3 is TGTGCCAGCAGCCGGGGGGACGTAGGCACTAGCGGCACAGATACGCAGTATTTT. This encodes CASSRGDVGTSGTDTQYF.

This clonotype was recorded at least ten times. The chain recombines TRBV5-4 with TRBJ1-2; tentatively, D is TRBD1 (6 bases). Trimming pared 0 bases from V and 4 bases from J, leaving 16 bases between. In germline, CDR1 is SGHNT, CDR2 YYREEE (reference sequence). The CDR3 is 16 amino acids. The CDR3 region is CASSLDNRELIYGYTF. The CDR3 coding sequence is TGTGCCAGCAGCTTGGATAACAGGGAACTAATCTATGGCTACACCTTC.

This clonotype was detected ten times or more. The V and J genes are TRBV10-3 and TRBJ2-5; possibly TRBD2 for D (5 bases). The CDR3 has 13 amino acids. The ends were cut back, 0 bases at V and 8 bases at J, with 10 bases in the middle. Germline V CDR1 and CDR2: ENHRY, SYGVKD. For the CDR3, the DNA is TGTGCCATCAGTGAGTCGACCGGGATAACCCAGTACTTC. It codes for CAISESTGITQYF.

This clonotype was observed at least ten times. The V and J genes are TRBV6-5 and TRBJ1-6; 7 positions agree with TRBD1. Germline CDR1 MNHEY, CDR2 SVGAGI. The CDR3 runs 13 residues. Losses at the gene ends were 4 bases for V and 14 bases for J; bases not matched to a gene: 8. CDR3 loop: CASSFGTVGSLHF. The CDR3 nucleotides read TGTGCCAGCAGTTTTGGGACAGTTGGATCCCTCCACTTT.

This clonotype was counted many times. The rearrangement uses TRBV7-6 and TRBJ2-5; D not resolved. The CDR3 is 15 amino acids. Germline V CDR1 and CDR2: SGHVS, FNYEAQ. V was trimmed by 0 bases and J by 7 bases, leaving 15 bases between them. The CDR3 reads CASSLARLTSATQYF. The DNA for the CDR3 is TGTGCCAGCAGCTTAGCTAGACTGACCTCGGCGACCCAGTACTTC.

This clonotype was seen at least ten times. V gene TRBV7-9 combines with J gene TRBJ1-6; TRBD1 agrees at 8 bases. Germline loops: CDR1 SEHNR, CDR2 FQNEAQ (reference sequence). V trimming: 5 bases; J trimming: 10 bases; junction bases outside the gene matches: 10. This CDR3 is built from 15 residues. The chain's CDR3 is CASSRGTGLGSPLHF. In DNA, the CDR3 is TGTGCCAGCAGCCGCGGGACAGGCCTAGGATCACCCCTCCACTTT.

This clonotype occurred many times. The chain links TRBV20-1 to TRBJ2-1; 7 nucleotides line up with TRBD1. Trimming at V came to 2 bases and at J to 6 bases, leaving 13 bases not matched to a gene. The CDR3 sequence is 16 residues long. Germline V lookup: CDR1 DFQATT, CDR2 SNEGSKA (reference sequence). The CDR3 protein is CSARSPVTGIGNEQFF. The DNA of the CDR3 is TGCAGTGCTAGATCCCCAGTGACAGGGATTGGCAATGAGCAGTTCTTC.

This clonotype has a count of ten or more. V usage is TRBV7-9 and J usage is TRBJ2-1; possibly TRBD1 for D (5 bases). CDR1 is SEHNR, CDR2 FQNEAQ, per germline (reference sequence). There are 15 residues in the CDR3. The ends were cut back, 7 bases at V and 0 bases at J, with 13 bases in the middle. As DNA, the CDR3 is TGTGCCAGCACCCTCCAGGGAAGCTCCTACAATGAGCAGTTCTTC. Encoded protein: CASTLQGSSYNEQFF.

By share, this clonotype counts as medium-sized. CDR3 DNA sequence: TGTGCCAGCAGACAGACGGATTCCACTGAAGCTTTCTTT. Translated, it gives CASRQTDSTEAFF. The chain has TRBV7-2 and TRBJ1-1; D remains ambiguous. The length of the CDR3 is 13 residues. From germline, CDR1 is SGHTA and CDR2 FQGNSA. Deletions cut 6 bases from V and 4 bases from J, with 12 bases between.

This clonotype was detected ten times or more. The gene calls are TRBV6-2 or TRBV6-3 and TRBJ2-5; 9 bases match TRBD2. This CDR3 is 15 amino acids long. CDR1 and CDR2 from the germline V gene are MNHEY and SVGEGT. V dropped 5 bases and J dropped 5; count of bases not matched to a gene: 9. CDR3: CASSAQRGARETQYF. The CDR3 nucleotides read TGTGCCAGCAGTGCCCAGCGGGGGGCCCGGGAGACCCAGTACTTC.

This clonotype occurred many times. CDR3 in DNA: TGTGCCAGCAGCCAAGATAATGGGCAGGGCGGTGAAAAACTGTTTTTT. It codes for CASSQDNGQGGEKLFF. The chain joins TRBV3-1 to TRBJ1-4, with D perhaps matching TRBD1 (5 bases). The V and J ends lost 0 bases and 7 bases respectively, with 15 bases between them. Germline V CDR1 and CDR2: LGHDT, YNNKEL (reference sequence). CDR3 length: 16 amino acids.

The sample holds many counts of this clonotype. The J gene is TRBJ2-1, the V gene TRBV5-6; 7 bases align to TRBD1. CDR3 size: 16 residues. J gave up 9 bases and V 4 bases, and 16 bases lay outside the gene matches. In germline, CDR1 is SGHDT, CDR2 YYEEEE. This chain's CDR3 is CASSQTGTVVVSEQFF. The CDR3 region has the DNA TGTGCCAGCAGCCAAACCGGGACAGTCGTGGTCAGTGAGCAGTTCTTC. Variable domain in full (rest from reference TRBV5-6 and TRBJ2-1): DAGVTQSPTHLIKTRGQQVTLRCSPKSGHDTVSWYQQALGQGPQFIFQYYEEEERQRGNFPDRFSGHQFPNYSSELNVNALLLGDSALYLCASSQTGTVVVSEQFFGPGTRLTVL.

This clonotype came up a few times. This rearrangement joins TRBV4-2 to TRBJ1-4; D is possibly TRBD1 (5 bases). CDR1 is LGHNA, CDR2 YNFKEQ, per germline. The CDR3 runs 16 residues. The ends were cut back, 0 bases at V and 7 bases at J, with 15 bases in the middle. CDR3 nucleotides: TGTGCCAGCAGCCAAGATCGGGACGGCGGGCCTGAAAAACTGTTTTTT. It specifies CASSQDRDGGPEKLFF.

V usage is TRBV9 and J usage is TRBJ2-3; D unclear. This CDR3 comprises 14 residues. The germline V and J ends were trimmed by 2 bases and 7 bases, with 14 bases remaining between them. Per germline, CDR1 SGDLS and CDR2 YYNGEE. As DNA, the CDR3 is TGTGCCAGCAGCGTTTCGCAGGTCTTTCATACGCAGTATTTT. Its translation is CASSVSQVFHTQYF.

This clonotype showed up many times. The rearrangement joins TRBV4-2 to TRBJ2-2, with D possibly matching TRBD2 (5 bases). Germline CDR1 LGHNA, CDR2 YNFKEQ. This CDR3 region has 17 residues. V lost 0 bases, J lost 2 bases, and 13 bases lay in between. The DNA of the CDR3 is TGTGCCAGCAGCCAAGACCGAGACTACACAAACACCGGGGAGCTGTTTTTT. Amino acid sequence: CASSQDRDYTNTGELFF.

This clonotype was seen ten or more times. The chain has TRBV29-1 and TRBJ1-2; the D is unclear. Germline V gene data show CDR1 as SQVTM and CDR2 as ANQGSEA. V lost 0 bases and J lost 8, with 13 bases in between. The CDR3 spans 13 residues. In nucleotides, the CDR3 is TGCAGCGTTGAAGAAAGATGGTTTGGAGGCTACACCTTC. Translating gives CSVEERWFGGYTF. Together with reference TRBV29-1 and TRBJ1-2, the CDR3 gives the full variable domain: SAVISQKPSRDICQRGTSLTIQCQVDSQVTMMFWYRQQPGQSLTLIATANQGSEATYESGFVIDKFPISRPNLTFSTLTVSNMSPEDSSIYLCSVEERWFGGYTFGSGTRLTVV.

This clonotype was counted ten times or more. The chain is built from TRBV5-1 and TRBJ2-3, with 9 bases aligning to TRBD1. Losses at the gene ends were 3 bases for V and 0 bases for J; bases not matched to a gene: 11. The CDR3 has 18 amino acids. Germline V gene data show CDR1 as SGHRS and CDR2 as YFSETQ. The CDR3 region is CASSSVGTGFFSTDTQYF. The CDR3 DNA reads TGCGCCAGCAGCTCCGTCGGGACAGGGTTCTTTAGCACAGATACGCAGTATTTT.

This clonotype was recorded many times. The CDR3 region is CATQGALFLPQHF. CDR3 in DNA: TGTGCCACCCAGGGGGCCCTTTTTTTACCCCAGCATTTT. The chain has TRBV6-1 and TRBJ1-5; 8 positions match TRBD1. CDR1 MNHNS and CDR2 SASEGT come from the germline V gene. The CDR3 length is 13 residues. The ends lost 10 bases at V and 10 bases at J; junction bases unmatched: 12.

This clonotype occurred many times. V is TRBV20-1 and J is TRBJ2-3; 9 bases map to TRBD2. Germline loops: CDR1 DFQATT, CDR2 SNEGSKA (reference sequence). CDR3 length: 15 residues. The ends lost 0 bases at V and 8 bases at J; junction bases unmatched: 9. Written as DNA, the CDR3 is TGCAGTGCTAGAGATTCTCTAGCGGGGTCAGCTACGCAGTATTTT. Translation: CSARDSLAGSATQYF.